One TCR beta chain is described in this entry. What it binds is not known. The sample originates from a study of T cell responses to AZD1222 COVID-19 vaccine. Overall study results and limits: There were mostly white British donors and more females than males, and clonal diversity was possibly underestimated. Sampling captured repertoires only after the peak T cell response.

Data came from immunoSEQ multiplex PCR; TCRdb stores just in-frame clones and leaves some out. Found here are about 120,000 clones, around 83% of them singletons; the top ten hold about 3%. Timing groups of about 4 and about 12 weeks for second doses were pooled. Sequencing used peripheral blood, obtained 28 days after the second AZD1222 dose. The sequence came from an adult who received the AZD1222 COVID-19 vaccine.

CDR3 coding DNA: TGTGCCTGGAGACCTCCGGGACTAGCATCCTACGAGCAGTACTTC. It translates to CAWRPPGLASYEQYF. The genes are TRBV30 and TRBJ2-7, with 9 nucleotides matching TRBD2. CDR3 length equals 15 residues. V was pared by 3 bases and J by 1 base, with 7 bases of the junction left unmatched. CDR1 is GTSNPN, CDR2 SVGIG, per germline (reference sequence).